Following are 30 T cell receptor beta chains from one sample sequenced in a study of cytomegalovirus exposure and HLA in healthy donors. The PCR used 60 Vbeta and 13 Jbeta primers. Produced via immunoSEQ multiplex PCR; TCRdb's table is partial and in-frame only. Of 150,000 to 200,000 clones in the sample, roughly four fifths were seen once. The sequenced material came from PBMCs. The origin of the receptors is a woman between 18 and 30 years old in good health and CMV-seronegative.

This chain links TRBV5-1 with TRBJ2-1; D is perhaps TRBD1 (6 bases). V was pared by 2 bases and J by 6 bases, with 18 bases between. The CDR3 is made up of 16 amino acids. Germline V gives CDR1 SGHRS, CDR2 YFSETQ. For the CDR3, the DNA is TGCGCCAGCAGCTTACCACCGGGACAAGGTGGCAATGAGCAGTTCTTC. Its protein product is CASSLPPGQGGNEQFF.

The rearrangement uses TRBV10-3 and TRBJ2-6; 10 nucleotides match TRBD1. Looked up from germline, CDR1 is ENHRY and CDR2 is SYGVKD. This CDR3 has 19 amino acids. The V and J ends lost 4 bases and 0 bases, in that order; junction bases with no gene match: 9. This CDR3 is CAISGSGGQGSSGANVLTF. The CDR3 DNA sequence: TGTGCCATCAGTGGCTCAGGGGGACAGGGGAGCTCTGGGGCCAACGTCCTGACTTTC.

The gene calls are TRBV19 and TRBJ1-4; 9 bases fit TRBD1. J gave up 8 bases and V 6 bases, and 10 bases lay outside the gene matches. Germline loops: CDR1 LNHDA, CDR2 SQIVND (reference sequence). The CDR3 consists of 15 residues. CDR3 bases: TGTGCCAGTAGGGCCCGGGACAGGGCAGGGGAAAAACTGTTTTTT. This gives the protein CASRARDRAGEKLFF.

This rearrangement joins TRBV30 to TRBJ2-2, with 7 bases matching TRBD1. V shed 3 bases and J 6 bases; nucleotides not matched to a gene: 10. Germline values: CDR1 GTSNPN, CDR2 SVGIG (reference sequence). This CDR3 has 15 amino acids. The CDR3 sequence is CAWRQGPYFAGELFF. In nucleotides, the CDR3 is TGTGCCTGGAGACAGGGGCCGTATTTCGCCGGGGAGCTGTTTTTT.

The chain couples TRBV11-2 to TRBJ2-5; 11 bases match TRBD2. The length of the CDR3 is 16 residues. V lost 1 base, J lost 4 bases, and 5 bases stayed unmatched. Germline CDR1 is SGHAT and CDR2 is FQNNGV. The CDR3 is CASSLVTSGSGETQYF. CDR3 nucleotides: TGTGCCAGCAGCTTAGTAACTAGCGGGAGCGGAGAGACCCAGTACTTC.

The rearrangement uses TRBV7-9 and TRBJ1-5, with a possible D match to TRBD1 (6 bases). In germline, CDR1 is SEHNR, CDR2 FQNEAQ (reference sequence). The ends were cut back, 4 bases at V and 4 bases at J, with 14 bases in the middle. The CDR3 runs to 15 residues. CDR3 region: CASSSQGSGNQPQHF. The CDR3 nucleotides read TGTGCCAGCAGCTCTCAGGGGTCGGGGAATCAGCCCCAGCATTTT.

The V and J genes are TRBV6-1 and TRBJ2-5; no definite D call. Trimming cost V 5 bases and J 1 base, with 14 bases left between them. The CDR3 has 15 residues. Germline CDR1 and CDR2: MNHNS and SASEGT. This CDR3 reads CASSHERGLQETQYF. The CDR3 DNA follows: TGTGCCAGCAGTCATGAGCGAGGTCTCCAAGAGACCCAGTACTTC.

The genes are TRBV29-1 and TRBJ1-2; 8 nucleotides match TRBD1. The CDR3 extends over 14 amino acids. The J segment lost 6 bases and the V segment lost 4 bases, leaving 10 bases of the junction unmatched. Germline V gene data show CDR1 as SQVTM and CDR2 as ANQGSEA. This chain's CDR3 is CSVVNSDRGHGYTF. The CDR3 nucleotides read TGCAGCGTTGTAAATAGCGACAGGGGACATGGCTACACCTTC.

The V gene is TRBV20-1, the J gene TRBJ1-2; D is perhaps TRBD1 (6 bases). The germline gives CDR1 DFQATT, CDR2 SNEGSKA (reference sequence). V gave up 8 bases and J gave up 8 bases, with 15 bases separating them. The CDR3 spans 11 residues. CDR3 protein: CSPLGTQGYTF. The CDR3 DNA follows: TGCAGTCCTCTCGGGACACAGGGCTACACCTTC.

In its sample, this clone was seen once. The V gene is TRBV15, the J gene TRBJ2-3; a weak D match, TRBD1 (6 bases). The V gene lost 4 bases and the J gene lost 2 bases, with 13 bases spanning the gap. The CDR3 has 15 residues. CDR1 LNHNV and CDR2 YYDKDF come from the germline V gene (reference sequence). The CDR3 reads CATSKLDSLTDTQYF. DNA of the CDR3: TGTGCCACCAGCAAACTGGACAGTCTCACAGATACGCAGTATTTT.

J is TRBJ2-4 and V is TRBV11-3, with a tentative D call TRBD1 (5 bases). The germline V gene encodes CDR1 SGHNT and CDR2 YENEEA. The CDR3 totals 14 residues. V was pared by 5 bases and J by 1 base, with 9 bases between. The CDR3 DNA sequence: TGTGCCAGCAGCCCCAGGGTGGCCAAAAACATTCAGTACTTC. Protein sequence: CASSPRVAKNIQYF.

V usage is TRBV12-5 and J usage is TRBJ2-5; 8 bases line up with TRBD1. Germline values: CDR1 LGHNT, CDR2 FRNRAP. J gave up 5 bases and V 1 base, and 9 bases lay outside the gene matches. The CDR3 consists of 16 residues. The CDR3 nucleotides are TGTGCTAGTGGTTTGGCCACAGGGGGTTTAGGGGAGACCCAGTACTTC. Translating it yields CASGLATGGLGETQYF. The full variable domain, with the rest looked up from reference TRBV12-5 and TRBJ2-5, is DARVTQTPRHKVTEMGQEVTMRCQPILGHNTVFWYRQTMMQGLELLAYFRNRAPLDDSGMPKDRFSAEMPDATLATLKIQPSEPRDSAVYFCASGLATGGLGETQYFGPGTRLLVL.

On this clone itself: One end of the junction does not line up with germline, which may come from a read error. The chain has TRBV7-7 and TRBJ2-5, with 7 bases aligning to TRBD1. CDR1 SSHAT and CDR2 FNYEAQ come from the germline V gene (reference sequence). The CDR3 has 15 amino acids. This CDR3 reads CASSFSQGGPETQYF. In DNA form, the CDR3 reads TGTGCTAGCAGCTTCAGCCAAGGGGGCCCGGAGACCCAGTACTTC.

The CDR3 loop is CASSVASWRQDSYEQYV. The CDR3 nucleotides read TGTGCCAGCAGCGTAGCCTCCTGGCGGCAAGACTCCTACGAGCAGTACGTC. The chain has TRBV9 and TRBJ2-7; the D is unclear. Trimming stripped 0 bases from V and 0 bases from J, with 16 bases between. CDR1 is SGDLS and CDR2 is YYNGEE in the germline V gene. There are 17 residues in the CDR3.

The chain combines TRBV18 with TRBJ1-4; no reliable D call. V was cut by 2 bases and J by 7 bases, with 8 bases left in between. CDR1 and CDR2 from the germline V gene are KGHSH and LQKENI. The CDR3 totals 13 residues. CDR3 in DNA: TGTGCCAGCTCACCAAGTAGGAGTGAAAAACTGTTTTTT. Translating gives CASSPSRSEKLFF.

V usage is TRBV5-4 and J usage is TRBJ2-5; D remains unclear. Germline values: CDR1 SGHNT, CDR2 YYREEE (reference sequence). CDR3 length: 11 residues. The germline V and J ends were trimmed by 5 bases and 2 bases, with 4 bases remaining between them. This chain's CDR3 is CASSSQETQYF. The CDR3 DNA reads TGTGCCAGCAGTTCGCAAGAGACCCAGTACTTC.

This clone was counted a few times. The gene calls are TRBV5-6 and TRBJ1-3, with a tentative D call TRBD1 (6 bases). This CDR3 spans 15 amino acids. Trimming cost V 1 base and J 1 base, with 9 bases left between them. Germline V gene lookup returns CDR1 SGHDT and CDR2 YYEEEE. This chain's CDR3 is CASSLQGMSGNTIYF. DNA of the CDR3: TGTGCCAGCAGCTTGCAGGGGATGTCTGGAAACACCATATATTTT.

CDR3 DNA sequence: TGTGCCAGCAGCTTCGGGGAGATAACTGAAGCTTTCTTT. Protein sequence: CASSFGEITEAFF. The chain couples TRBV7-9 to TRBJ1-1; D remains ambiguous. V lost 3 bases, J lost 5 bases, and 10 bases lay in between. This CDR3 has 13 amino acids. CDR1 is SEHNR and CDR2 is FQNEAQ in the germline V gene (reference sequence).

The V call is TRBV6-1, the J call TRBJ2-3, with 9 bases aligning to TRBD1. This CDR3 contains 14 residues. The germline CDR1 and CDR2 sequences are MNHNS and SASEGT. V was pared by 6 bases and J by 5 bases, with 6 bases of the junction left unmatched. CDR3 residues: CASREGQGGDTQYF. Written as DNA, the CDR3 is TGTGCCAGCAGGGAGGGACAGGGAGGAGATACGCAGTATTTT.

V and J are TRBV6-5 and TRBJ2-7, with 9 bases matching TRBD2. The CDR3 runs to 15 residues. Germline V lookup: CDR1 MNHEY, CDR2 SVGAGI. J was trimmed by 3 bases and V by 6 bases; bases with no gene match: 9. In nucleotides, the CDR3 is TGTGCCAGCAGCCCTCAGGGGACTAGCAGCTACGAGCAGTACGTC. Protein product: CASSPQGTSSYEQYV.

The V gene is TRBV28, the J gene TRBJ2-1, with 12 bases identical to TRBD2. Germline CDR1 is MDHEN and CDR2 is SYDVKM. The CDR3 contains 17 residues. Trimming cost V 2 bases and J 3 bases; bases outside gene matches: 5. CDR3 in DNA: TGTGCCAGCAGTTTACTAGCGGGAGGGGGGAACTACAATGAGCAGTTCTTC. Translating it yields CASSLLAGGGNYNEQFF.

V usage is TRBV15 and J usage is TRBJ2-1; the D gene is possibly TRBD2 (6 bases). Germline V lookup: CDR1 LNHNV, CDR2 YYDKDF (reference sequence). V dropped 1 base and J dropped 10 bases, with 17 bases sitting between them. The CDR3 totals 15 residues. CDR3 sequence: CATSRAPKLAGEQFF. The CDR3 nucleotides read TGTGCCACCAGCAGAGCCCCAAAATTGGCGGGAGAGCAGTTCTTC.

The CDR3: CASSDTGRYEQYF. CDR3 nucleotides: TGTGCCAGCAGTGACACAGGCCGTTACGAGCAGTACTTC. The V gene is TRBV25-1, the J gene TRBJ2-7, with D maybe TRBD1 (5 bases). The CDR3 is 13 amino acids. V was pared by 3 bases and J by 4 bases, with 10 bases between. CDR1 is MGHDK and CDR2 is SYGVNS in the germline V gene.

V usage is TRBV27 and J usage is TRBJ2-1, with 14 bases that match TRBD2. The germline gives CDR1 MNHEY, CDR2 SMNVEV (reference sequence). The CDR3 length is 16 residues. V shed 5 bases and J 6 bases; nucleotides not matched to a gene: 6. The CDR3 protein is CASSPQGLAGANEQFF. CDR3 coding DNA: TGTGCCAGCAGTCCCCAGGGACTAGCGGGAGCCAATGAGCAGTTCTTC.

CDR3 bases: TGTGCCAGCAGCAGGGGCTCGACGAGCGGGAGAGCAGATACGCAGTATTTT. Residues: CASSRGSTSGRADTQYF. The chain couples TRBV5-5 to TRBJ2-3; 8 nucleotides align to TRBD2. The V gene end was trimmed by 4 bases and the J gene end by 4 bases; junction bases not matched to a gene: 14. The CDR3 totals 17 residues. The germline gives CDR1 SGHKS, CDR2 YYEKEE (reference sequence).

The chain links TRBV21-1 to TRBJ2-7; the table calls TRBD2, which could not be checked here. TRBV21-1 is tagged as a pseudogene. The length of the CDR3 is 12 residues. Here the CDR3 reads CASGGGTYEQYV. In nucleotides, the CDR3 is TGTGCCAGCGGGGGAGGAACCTACGAGCAGTACGTC.

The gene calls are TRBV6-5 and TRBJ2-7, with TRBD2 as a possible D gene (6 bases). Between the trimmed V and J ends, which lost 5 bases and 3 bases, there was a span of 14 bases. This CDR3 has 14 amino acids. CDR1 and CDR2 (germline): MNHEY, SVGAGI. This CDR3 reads CASSQTMGGYEQYF. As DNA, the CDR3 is TGTGCCAGCAGTCAGACAATGGGGGGCTACGAGCAGTACTTC.

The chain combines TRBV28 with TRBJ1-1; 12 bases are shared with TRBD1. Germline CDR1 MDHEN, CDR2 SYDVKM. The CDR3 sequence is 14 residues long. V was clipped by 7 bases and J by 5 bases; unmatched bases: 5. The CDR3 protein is CASTGTGGPTEAFF. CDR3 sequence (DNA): TGTGCCAGCACCGGGACAGGGGGCCCAACTGAAGCTTTCTTT.

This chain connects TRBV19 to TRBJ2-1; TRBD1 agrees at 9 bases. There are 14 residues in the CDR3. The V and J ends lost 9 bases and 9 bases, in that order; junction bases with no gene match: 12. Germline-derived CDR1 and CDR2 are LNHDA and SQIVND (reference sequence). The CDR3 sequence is CASRGQGLWGEQFF. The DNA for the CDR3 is TGTGCCAGCCGAGGACAGGGGCTTTGGGGTGAGCAGTTCTTC.

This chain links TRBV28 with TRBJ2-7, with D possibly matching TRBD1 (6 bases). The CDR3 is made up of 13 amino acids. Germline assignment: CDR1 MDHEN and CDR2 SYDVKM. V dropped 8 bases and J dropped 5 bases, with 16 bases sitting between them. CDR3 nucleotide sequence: TGTGCCAGCCACACCGACAGGCGCGACGAGCAGTACTTC. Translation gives CASHTDRRDEQYF.